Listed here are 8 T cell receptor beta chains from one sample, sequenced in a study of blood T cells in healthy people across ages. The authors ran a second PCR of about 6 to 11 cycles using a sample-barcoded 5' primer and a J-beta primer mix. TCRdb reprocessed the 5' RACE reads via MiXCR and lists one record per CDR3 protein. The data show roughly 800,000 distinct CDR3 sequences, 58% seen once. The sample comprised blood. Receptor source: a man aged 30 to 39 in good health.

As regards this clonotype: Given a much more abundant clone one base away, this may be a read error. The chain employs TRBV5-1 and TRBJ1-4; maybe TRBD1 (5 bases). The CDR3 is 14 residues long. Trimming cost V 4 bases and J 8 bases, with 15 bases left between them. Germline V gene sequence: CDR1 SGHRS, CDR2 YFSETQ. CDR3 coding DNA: TGCGCCAGCAGCCTCGGGGGGAGGGAAGAAAAACTGTTTTTT. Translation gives CASSLGGREEKLFF.

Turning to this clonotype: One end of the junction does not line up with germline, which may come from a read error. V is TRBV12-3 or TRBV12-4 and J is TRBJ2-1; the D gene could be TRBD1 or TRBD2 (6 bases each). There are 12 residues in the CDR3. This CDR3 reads CAGSLGGQGQFF. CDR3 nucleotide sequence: TGTGCCGGCAGTTTAGGGGGGCAAGGGCAGTTCTTC.

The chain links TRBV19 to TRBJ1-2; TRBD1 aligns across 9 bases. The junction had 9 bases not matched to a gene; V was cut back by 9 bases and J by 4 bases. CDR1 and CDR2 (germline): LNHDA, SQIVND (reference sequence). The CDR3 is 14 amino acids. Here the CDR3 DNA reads TGTGCCAGCCTCCCCGGGACAGGGTCCTATGGCTACACCTTC. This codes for CASLPGTGSYGYTF.

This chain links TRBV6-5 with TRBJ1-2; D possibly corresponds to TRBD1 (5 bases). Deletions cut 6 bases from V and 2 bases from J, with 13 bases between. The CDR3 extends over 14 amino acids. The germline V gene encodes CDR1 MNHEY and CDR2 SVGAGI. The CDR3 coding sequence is TGTGCCAGCAGCCCTACATCAGGGAACTATGGCTACACCTTC. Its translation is CASSPTSGNYGYTF.

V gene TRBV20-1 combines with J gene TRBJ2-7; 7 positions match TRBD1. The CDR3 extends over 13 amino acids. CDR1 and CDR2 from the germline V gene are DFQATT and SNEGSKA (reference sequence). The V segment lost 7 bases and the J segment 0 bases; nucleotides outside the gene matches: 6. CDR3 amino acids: CSGTGTDSYEQYF. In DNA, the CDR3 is TGCAGTGGCACCGGGACAGACTCCTACGAGCAGTACTTC.

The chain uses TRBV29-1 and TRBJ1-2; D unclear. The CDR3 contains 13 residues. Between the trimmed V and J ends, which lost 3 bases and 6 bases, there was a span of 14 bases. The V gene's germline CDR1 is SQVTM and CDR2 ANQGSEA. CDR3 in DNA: TGCAGCGTTGATTTGGCCACCCCTGATGGCTACACCTTC. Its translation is CSVDLATPDGYTF.

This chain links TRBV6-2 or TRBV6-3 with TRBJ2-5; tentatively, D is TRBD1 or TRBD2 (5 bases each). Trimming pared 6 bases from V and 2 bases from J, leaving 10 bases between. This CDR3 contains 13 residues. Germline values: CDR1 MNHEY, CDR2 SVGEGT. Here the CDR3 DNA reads TGTGCCAGCAGGACGGGACGTCAAGAGACCCAGTACTTC. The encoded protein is CASRTGRQETQYF.

In DNA, the CDR3 is TGTGCCAGCAGTGCCGGGACAGGTTCGGACGAGCAGTACTTC. This sequence encodes CASSAGTGSDEQYF. V and J are TRBV2 and TRBJ2-4; 8 nucleotides match TRBD1. Gene TRBJ2-7 matches the end of the DNA better, so the J call may be wrong. The CDR3 has 14 residues. Germline V gives CDR1 SNHLY, CDR2 FYNNEI.